These T cell receptor beta chains were read from a single sample in a study of regulatory T cells in long-lasting Graves disease. From the multiplex PCR reads, TCRdb called clonotypes with MiXCR, one entry per CDR3 protein. The sample consists of 350,000 to 550,000 distinct CDR3 sequences, 14% to 15% of them appearing once. These data are also associated with another study on T cells in Graves' hyperthyroidism and ophthalmopathy.

This specimen consisted of peripheral blood mononuclear cells (PBMCs), obtained at new diagnosis, from a patient treated with antithyroid drugs. The source is a woman in her 30s with Graves disease. Each CDR3 is given with its conserved first and last residue. Fields, in order: clone size, CDR3 length, V gene, J gene, D gene, CDR3 DNA, CDR3 protein. A D gene is named only where the DNA matches it firmly. Size is omitted from some rows. Given values are once, few, many or a class for expanded clones.

abundance: .
len: 14
v_gene: TRBV9
j_gene: TRBJ1-3
d_gene: .
CDR3nt: TGTGCCAGCAGCCTGAGTACAGTTGGAAACACCATATATTTT
CDR3aa: CASSLSTVGNTIYF

abundance: many
len: 16
v_gene: TRBV28
j_gene: TRBJ2-5
d_gene: TRBD2
CDR3nt: TGTGCCAGCAGTTTATATGGACTAGCGGGAGGAGAGACCCAGTACTTC
CDR3aa: CASSLYGLAGGETQYF

abundance: many
len: 11
v_gene: TRBV20-1
j_gene: TRBJ2-1
d_gene: TRBD1
CDR3nt: TGCAGTGCTAGAGTGGGGACAGGGCAGTTCTTC
CDR3aa: CSARVGTGQFF

abundance: .
len: 14
v_gene: TRBV5-6
j_gene: TRBJ1-2
d_gene: .
CDR3nt: TGTGCCAGCAGCCCGGACAGTGGGGCTTATGGCTACACCTTC
CDR3aa: CASSPDSGAYGYTF

abundance: .
len: 15
v_gene: TRBV5-1
j_gene: TRBJ1-5
d_gene: .
CDR3nt: TGCGCCAGCAGCTTGGAGAAACCCTACAATCAGCCCCAGCATTTT
CDR3aa: CASSLEKPYNQPQHF

abundance: few
len: 14
v_gene: TRBV20-1
j_gene: TRBJ1-2
d_gene: TRBD1
CDR3nt: TGCAGTGCTAGAGTGAGGACAGGGCGCTATGGCTACACCTTC
CDR3aa: CSARVRTGRYGYTF

abundance: .
len: 13
v_gene: TRBV18
j_gene: TRBJ2-3
d_gene: .
CDR3nt: TGTGCCAGCTCACCAGGGGCCGCAGATACGCAGTATTTT
CDR3aa: CASSPGAADTQYF

abundance: many
len: 14
v_gene: TRBV13
j_gene: TRBJ2-7
d_gene: .
CDR3nt: TGTGCCAGCAGCATTCGGGGGATTGCCGACGAGCAGTACTTC
CDR3aa: CASSIRGIADEQYF

abundance: many
len: 12
v_gene: TRBV28
j_gene: TRBJ2-7
d_gene: .
CDR3nt: TGTGCCAGCAGTTTAGGCCCCCTCGAGCAGTACTTC
CDR3aa: CASSLGPLEQYF

abundance: .
len: 16
v_gene: TRBV5-1
j_gene: TRBJ2-5
d_gene: .
CDR3nt: TGCGCCAGCAGCTTGGGTGGGACCCTCAGGGGAGAGACCCAGTACTTC
CDR3aa: CASSLGGTLRGETQYF